The 25 T cell receptor beta chains in this list originate from one sample, sequenced in a study of OX40 agonist ivuxolimab in advanced cancers. Sequencing was performed with immunoSEQ multiplex PCR; in TCRdb, only in-frame clones are kept and a portion is missing. The table records tens of thousands of clones, roughly 82% of them present only once. Material: CD4+ or CD8+ T cells sorted from blood, obtained in a trial of the OX40 agonist ivuxolimab. The receptors were gathered from an adult with an advanced solid tumor such as melanoma, head and neck, liver or kidney cancer.

The CDR3 sequence is CASSFGGRAKNIQYF. Written as DNA, the CDR3 is TGTGCCAGCAGTTTTGGGGGGAGGGCCAAAAACATTCAGTACTTC. The J gene is TRBJ2-4, the V gene TRBV27, with D perhaps TRBD2 (6 bases). The CDR3 runs 15 residues. The V end was cut by 3 bases, the J end by 1 base, with 10 bases between. Germline CDR1 reads MNHEY; CDR2 reads SMNVEV (reference sequence).

Written as DNA, the CDR3 is TGTGCCAGCAGCTTAACGGGACAGGGGGCGGGGTATGGCTACACCTTC. Protein sequence: CASSLTGQGAGYGYTF. The chain combines TRBV7-3 with TRBJ1-2; 12 nucleotides line up with TRBD1. CDR3 length: 16 residues. V dropped 0 bases and J dropped 5; count of bases not matched to a gene: 4. Germline CDR1 reads SGHTA; CDR2 reads FQGTGA.

With respect to this clone: The junction and the germline gene differ at one end; a read error may be behind it. Other DNA sequences in this sample translate to the same CDR3. The chain couples TRBV28 to TRBJ2-7; unclear D gene. The CDR3 is 12 residues long. Looked up from germline, CDR1 is MDHEN and CDR2 is SYDVKM. The CDR3: CASSSPRYEQYF. The CDR3 nucleotides are TGCGCCAGCTCCTCCCCTAGGTACGAGCAGTACTTC.

This clone was recorded only once. CDR3 in amino acids: CASQGRLAGITDTQYF. For the CDR3, the DNA is TGCGCCAGCCAGGGCCGACTAGCGGGAATAACAGATACGCAGTATTTT. The chain couples TRBV5-1 to TRBJ2-3; 11 bases are shared with TRBD2. There are 16 residues in the CDR3. Trimming took 7 bases from V and 3 from J; bases not matched to a gene: 10. The germline CDR1 and CDR2 sequences are SGHRS and YFSETQ.

The rearrangement links TRBV27 to TRBJ2-3; D uncertain. V gave up 3 bases and J gave up 0 bases, with 10 bases separating them. This CDR3 is built from 15 residues. From germline, CDR1 is MNHEY and CDR2 SMNVEV (reference sequence). CDR3 sequence: CASSLVGRSTDTQYF. The CDR3, as DNA: TGTGCCAGCAGTTTGGTCGGAAGGAGCACAGATACGCAGTATTTT.

The genes are TRBV30 and TRBJ2-7; 7 bases are shared with TRBD1. Germline CDR1 reads GTSNPN; CDR2 reads SVGIG (reference sequence). CDR3 size: 12 residues. Germline trimming cut 5 bases from V and 4 bases from J; bases unmatched to any gene: 5. CDR3 sequence (DNA): TGTGCCTGGGCGACAGGGTTTTACGAGCAGTACTTC. Protein sequence: CAWATGFYEQYF.

In this sample, this clone turned up once. This chain links TRBV20-1 with TRBJ2-1; D call uncertain. This CDR3 comprises 11 residues. Trimming pared 3 bases from V and 5 bases from J, leaving 5 bases between. The germline gives CDR1 DFQATT, CDR2 SNEGSKA (reference sequence). The CDR3 DNA reads TGCAGTGCTAGGAGGAACAATGAGCAGTTCTTC. Its protein product is CSARRNNEQFF.

The V gene is TRBV30, the J gene TRBJ2-3; D not resolved. The CDR3 totals 14 residues. The V end was cut by 4 bases, the J end by 2 bases, with 13 bases between. Germline assignment: CDR1 GTSNPN and CDR2 SVGIG (reference sequence). The CDR3 DNA follows: TGTGCCTGGAACTTTCGAGGCCTCACAGATACGCAGTATTTT. This sequence encodes CAWNFRGLTDTQYF. Full variable domain (remainder filled in from reference TRBV30 and TRBJ2-3): SQTIHQWPATLVQPVGSPLSLECTVEGTSNPNLYWYRQAAGRGLQLLFYSVGIGQISSEVPQNLSASRPQDRQFILSSKKLLLSDSGFYLCAWNFRGLTDTQYFGPGTRLTVL.

This clone was counted a few times. The gene calls are TRBV7-9 and TRBJ1-1, with D possibly matching TRBD1 (6 bases). CDR1 SEHNR and CDR2 FQNEAQ come from the germline V gene (reference sequence). The CDR3 consists of 14 residues. Trimming shortened V by 10 bases and J by 4 bases, and 19 bases separated the two germline ends. CDR3 sequence reads: CATPRGRRVTEAFF. The CDR3 DNA follows: TGTGCCACCCCAAGGGGGAGACGCGTCACTGAAGCTTTCTTT.

V is TRBV2 and J is TRBJ2-5; D possibly corresponds to TRBD1 (5 bases). With 1 base removed from V and 2 bases from J, the gap between germline ends came to 5 bases. The CDR3 totals 13 residues. The V gene's germline CDR1 is SNHLY and CDR2 FYNNEI. The CDR3 region has the DNA TGTGCCAGCAGTGAAGGACAGCAAGAGACCCAGTACTTC. Residues: CASSEGQQETQYF.

This clone was observed a handful of times. The chain combines TRBV2 with TRBJ1-5; D call uncertain. There are 13 residues in the CDR3. Trimming took off 7 bases at V and 5 bases at J, with 12 bases between the two ends. The germline V gene encodes CDR1 SNHLY and CDR2 FYNNEI. The CDR3 loop is CASTQGGDQPQHF. CDR3 nucleotide sequence: TGTGCCAGCACCCAAGGTGGAGATCAGCCCCAGCATTTT.

The V gene is TRBV28, the J gene TRBJ1-2; D is ambiguous. The germline V gene has CDR1 MDHEN and CDR2 SYDVKM. The CDR3 has 14 amino acids. V lost 5 bases to trimming and J lost 5 bases, with 15 bases between them. The CDR3, as DNA: TGTGCCAGCAGTGCCCCTGGACGGCCTTATGGCTACACCTTC. This codes for CASSAPGRPYGYTF.

V is TRBV15 and J is TRBJ2-1; TRBD2 aligns across 7 bases. The junction had 2 bases not matched to a gene; V was cut back by 8 bases and J by 7 bases. CDR1 is LNHNV, CDR2 YYDKDF, per germline (reference sequence). The CDR3 covers 11 residues. The CDR3 sequence is CATGGVNEQFF. The CDR3 DNA sequence: TGTGCCACCGGGGGGGTAAATGAGCAGTTCTTC. Full variable domain (rest looked up from reference TRBV15 and TRBJ2-1): DAMVIQNPRYQVTQFGKPVTLSCSQTLNHNVMYWYQQKSSQAPKLLFHYYDKDFNNEADTPDNFQSRRPNTSFCFLDIRSPGLGDTAMYLCATGGVNEQFFGPGTRLTVL.

This chain uses TRBV9 with TRBJ2-5; D uncertain. CDR3 length equals 15 residues. Per germline, CDR1 SGDLS and CDR2 YYNGEE. V shed 0 bases and J shed 3 bases, with 12 bases lying between them. CDR3 nucleotide sequence: TGTGCCAGCAGCGTAGCTCCAGGACCGAAAGAGACCCAGTACTTC. Its protein is CASSVAPGPKETQYF.

This chain uses TRBV7-9 with TRBJ1-1, with 7 bases fitting TRBD1. The ends lost 2 bases at V and 1 base at J; junction bases unmatched: 10. The V gene's germline CDR1 is SEHNR and CDR2 FQNEAQ (reference sequence). This CDR3 comprises 17 residues. CDR3 loop: CASSLNGRGIRNTEAFF. In DNA, the CDR3 is TGTGCCAGCAGCTTAAATGGCAGGGGGATTCGGAACACTGAAGCTTTCTTT.

The chain is built from TRBV28 and TRBJ1-1; D might be TRBD1 (5 bases). V was shortened by 6 bases and J by 12 bases, with 17 bases between the two germline ends. The CDR3 has 12 residues. Germline CDR1 and CDR2: MDHEN and SYDVKM. CDR3 nucleotides: TGTGCCAGCAGACCAGGGTACGAGTTCCCTTTCTTT. This gives the protein CASRPGYEFPFF.

The genes are TRBV10-3 and TRBJ2-7; 8 nucleotides align to TRBD2. V lost 8 bases and J lost 0; bases outside the gene matches: 6. This CDR3 spans 14 amino acids. In germline, CDR1 is ENHRY, CDR2 SYGVKD. This chain's CDR3 is CAIAAGAPSYEQYF. As DNA, the CDR3 is TGTGCCATCGCAGCGGGGGCCCCCTCCTACGAGCAGTACTTC.

This clone is a singleton in its sample. One junction end disagrees with the germline gene, perhaps due to a read error. This chain links TRBV19 with TRBJ1-2; D is ambiguous. The CDR3 totals 16 residues. Germline CDR1 LNHDA, CDR2 SQIVND (reference sequence). CDR3 loop: CASRGMRHSLNYGYTF. CDR3 sequence (DNA): TGTGCAAGTAGAGGGATGAGACATTCGTTAAACTATGGCTACACCTTC.

The genes are TRBV4-2 and TRBJ2-2; 11 nucleotides align to TRBD2. Germline CDR1 and CDR2: LGHNA and YNFKEQ. The CDR3 is made up of 16 amino acids. Trimming took 0 bases from V and 3 from J; bases not matched to a gene: 0. CDR3 loop: CASSQEGLADTGELFF. The DNA for the CDR3 is TGTGCCAGCAGCCAAGAGGGACTAGCGGACACCGGGGAGCTGTTTTTT.

There are a few counts of this clone. The chain employs TRBV12-5 and TRBJ1-1, with TRBD1 identical over 9 bases. V dropped 1 base and J dropped 5; count of bases not matched to a gene: 8. CDR1 is LGHNT, CDR2 FRNRAP, per germline. This CDR3 is 16 amino acids long. In DNA form, the CDR3 reads TGTGCTAGTGGTTTGGGACCGGGACAGGGACAAACTGAAGCTTTCTTT. Protein product: CASGLGPGQGQTEAFF.

The chain recombines TRBV6-6 with TRBJ2-7, with 8 bases lining up with TRBD1. Trimming cost V 6 bases and J 6 bases; bases outside gene matches: 13. Germline V gene lookup returns CDR1 MNHNY and CDR2 SVGAGI (reference sequence). This CDR3 has 15 amino acids. DNA for the CDR3: TGTGCCAGCAGCTCTGGACAGGGCCGAAATCTCGAGCAGTACTTC. Translated, it gives CASSSGQGRNLEQYF.

The V call is TRBV7-8, the J call TRBJ2-2, with 8 bases that match TRBD1. The CDR3 is made up of 17 amino acids. Germline V gene sequence: CDR1 SGHVS, CDR2 FQNEAQ. J was trimmed by 4 bases and V by 6 bases; bases with no gene match: 13. Written as DNA, the CDR3 is TGTGCCAGCAGGGATGTCCGAAGGACAGGGACCACCGGGGAGCTGTTTTTT. Protein sequence: CASRDVRRTGTTGELFF. Based on the CDR3 plus reference TRBV7-8 and TRBJ2-2, the full variable domain is GAGVSQSPRYKVAKRGQDVALRCDPISGHVSLFWYQQALGQGPEFLTYFQNEAQLDKSGLPSDRFFAERPEGSVSTLKIQRTQQEDSAVYLCASRDVRRTGTTGELFFGEGSRLTVL.

This chain uses TRBV28 with TRBJ1-5; maybe TRBD1 (5 bases). Germline-derived CDR1 and CDR2 are MDHEN and SYDVKM. This CDR3 comprises 17 residues. Trimming removed 5 bases at V and 0 bases at J, with 17 bases between. The CDR3 DNA follows: TGTGCCAGCAGTCCGGGGGGGGTAAGCTATAGCAATCAGCCCCAGCATTTT. It translates to CASSPGGVSYSNQPQHF.

CDR3 protein: CASSPQGTGELFF. CDR3 in DNA: TGTGCCAGCTCACCACAGGGCACCGGGGAGCTGTTTTTT. V gene TRBV18 combines with J gene TRBJ2-2; D unresolved. CDR3 length: 13 amino acids. Germline CDR1 and CDR2: KGHSH and LQKENI. V shed 1 base and J shed 4 bases, with 4 bases lying between them.

The J gene is TRBJ2-1, the V gene TRBV4-1; 8 nucleotides match TRBD1. V was clipped by 3 bases and J by 7 bases; unmatched bases: 14. Germline CDR1 reads MGHRA; CDR2 reads YSYEKL. This CDR3 region has 17 residues. CDR3 protein: CASSHLRGQGGGNEQFF. CDR3 coding DNA: TGCGCCAGCAGCCACCTCCGTGGACAGGGTGGGGGGAATGAGCAGTTCTTC.